This T cell receptor (beta chain) was profiled in a study of blood T cell repertoires in COVID-19. Overall study: Material from acute and convalescent COVID-19 was sourced from the United States, Italy and Spain.

The germline V gene has CDR1 LNHNV and CDR2 YYDKDF (reference sequence). The CDR3 runs to 16 residues. Trimming left V 3 bases short and J 2 bases short, with 13 bases between. Data came from immunoSEQ multiplex PCR; TCRdb stores just in-frame clones and leaves some out. The table shows 200,000 to 300,000 clones, with around 87% occurring only once. The study recruited people aged about 18 to 95 years across 24 US areas. Participants reported their clinical history, and cohort assignment relied on those reports. The sample comprised PBMCs or T cells enriched from blood (not recorded which). This chain uses TRBV15 with TRBJ2-2, with D perhaps matching TRBD1 (5 bases). This TCR came from a woman aged 40 to 50 with acute COVID-19. This CDR3 is CATSRVRTSNTGELFF. The CDR3 DNA follows: TGTGCCACCAGCAGGGTCCGGACATCTAACACCGGGGAGCTGTTTTTT. Supplemented by reference TRBV15 and TRBJ2-2, the full variable domain reads DAMVIQNPRYQVTQFGKPVTLSCSQTLNHNVMYWYQQKSSQAPKLLFHYYDKDFNNEADTPDNFQSRRPNTSFCFLDIRSPGLGDTAMYLCATSRVRTSNTGELFFGEGSRLTVL.